The clone carrying this TCR beta chain came up many times. The target antigen is unknown. TCRdb recomputed calls from the RACE reads with MiXCR, one row per CDR3 protein. The profile shows 130,000 or so distinct CDR3 sequences, roughly 9.5% of them singletons. CDR3 length: 10 residues. Trimming stripped 4 bases from V and 10 bases from J, with 5 bases between. These data belong to a study of human T cells and chemical hapten exposure. Time point meaning: healthy volunteer bleed at 2 weeks. The study extracted total RNA from unfractionated whole blood. Study conclusions and caveats: TCRs at high frequency, those above 1 in 1000, did not change with DPC sensitization.

This TCR derives from a male donor in good health. Some clones in this sample may be carry-over from other donors' samples. V gene TRBV23-1 combines with J gene TRBJ2-4; no clear D gene. TRBV23-1 is given ORF status, its function remaining uncertain. The specimen sequenced was whole blood. CDR3 sequence: CASSLWIQYF. The CDR3 bases are TGCGCCAGCAGTCTATGGATTCAGTACTTC.